This T cell receptor (beta chain) was sequenced in a study of cytomegalovirus exposure and HLA in healthy donors. Use of 60 Vbeta and 13 Jbeta primers characterized the PCR. The method was immunoSEQ multiplex PCR; TCRdb's version includes in-frame clones alone and lacks a portion of them. Here the sample spans 85,000 to 130,000 clones, 75% being singletons. The length of the CDR3 is 15 residues. Trimming pared 1 base from V and 1 base from J, leaving 10 bases between. Looked up from germline, CDR1 is SEHNR and CDR2 is FQNEAQ (reference sequence). This chain uses TRBV7-9 with TRBJ1-1; the D gene is possibly TRBD1 (5 bases). The sequence derives from a man aged 40-49 years in good health and CMV-seronegative. Sequencing was performed on PBMCs. The CDR3 DNA reads as TGTGCCAGCAGCTTAGGGGGCAGGAAGAACACTGAAGCTTTCTTT. This codes for CASSLGGRKNTEAFF.